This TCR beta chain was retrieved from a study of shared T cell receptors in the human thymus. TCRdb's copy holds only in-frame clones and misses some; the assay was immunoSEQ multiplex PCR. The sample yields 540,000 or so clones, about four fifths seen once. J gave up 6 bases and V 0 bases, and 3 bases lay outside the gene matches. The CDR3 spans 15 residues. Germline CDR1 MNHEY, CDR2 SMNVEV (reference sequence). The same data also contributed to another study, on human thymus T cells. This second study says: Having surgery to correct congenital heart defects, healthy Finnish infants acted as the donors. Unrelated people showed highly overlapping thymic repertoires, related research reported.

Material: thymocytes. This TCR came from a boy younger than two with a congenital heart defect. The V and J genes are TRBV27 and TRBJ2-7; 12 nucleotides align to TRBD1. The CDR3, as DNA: TGTGCCAGCAGTTTATCCGGGACAGGGGGCGGCGAGCAGTACTTC. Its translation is CASSLSGTGGGEQYF.